This entry concerns a single T cell receptor beta chain. Antigen specificity is unknown. The data derive from a study of T cell responses to AZD1222 COVID-19 vaccine. Produced via immunoSEQ multiplex PCR; TCRdb's table is partial and in-frame only. This sample yields around 130,000 clones, of which 88% are seen a single time; approximately 3.7% belongs to the top ten. Study findings and constraints: Repertoires were collected only later (after the peak T cell response had occurred). Mapped onto spike, vaccine-associated CD4 TCRs spanned it and were dominant at 160-218 and 743-854. Targets within unmutated variant regions were reportedly found for nearly half of spike-specific TCRs.

Deletions cut 0 bases from V and 1 base from J, with 12 bases between. Germline CDR1 and CDR2: SGHAT and FQNNGV. This CDR3 spans 16 amino acids. This sequence originates from an adult in good health. The sample was peripheral blood, taken on day 0 of AZD1222 vaccination. This rearrangement joins TRBV11-2 to TRBJ2-5; D is possibly TRBD2 (7 bases). As DNA, the CDR3 is TGTGCCAGCAGCTTAGATGTTGGGGGGGCCCAAGAGACCCAGTACTTC. Translating gives CASSLDVGGAQETQYF.